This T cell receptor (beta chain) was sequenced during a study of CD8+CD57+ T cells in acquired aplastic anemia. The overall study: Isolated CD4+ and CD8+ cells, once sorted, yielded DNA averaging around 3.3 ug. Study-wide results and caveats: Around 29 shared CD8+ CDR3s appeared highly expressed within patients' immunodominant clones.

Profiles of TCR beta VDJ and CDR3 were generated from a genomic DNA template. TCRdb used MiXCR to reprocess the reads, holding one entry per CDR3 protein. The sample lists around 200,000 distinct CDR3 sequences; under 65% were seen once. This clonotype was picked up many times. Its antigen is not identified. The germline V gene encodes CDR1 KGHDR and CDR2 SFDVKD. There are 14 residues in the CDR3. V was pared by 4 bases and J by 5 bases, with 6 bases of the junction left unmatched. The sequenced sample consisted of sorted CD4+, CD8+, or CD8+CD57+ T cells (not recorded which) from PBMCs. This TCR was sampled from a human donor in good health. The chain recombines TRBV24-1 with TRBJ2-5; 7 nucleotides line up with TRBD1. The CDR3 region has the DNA TGTGCCACCAGTGAGGAGACAGGGCGGGAGACCCAGTACTTC. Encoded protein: CATSEETGRETQYF.